The clone carrying this T cell receptor beta chain occurred a few times. The target antigen is unknown. This sample stems from a study of post-analysis software for immune sequencing data. As for the study in general: Both relapsing-remitting and secondary progressive multiple sclerosis featured among the disease courses, as did progressive-relapsing multiple sclerosis. General study results and limits: F-measure co-clustering was strong for batch-matched samples. Compared against controls, patients with multiple sclerosis displayed significantly lower normalized Chao1 diversity. TRBV5-6, TRBV5-1 and TRBV20-1 belonged to a set of roughly five TRBV segments that were more frequent in patients than controls.

Researchers reported that TCR beta cDNA libraries carried unique molecular identifiers. The T cell input of about 1 to 10 million gave a few hundred thousand cDNA molecules. Each CDR3 protein gets one entry after TCRdb re-called the PCR reads with MiXCR. Of approximately 570,000 distinct CDR3 sequences listed, roughly two fifths were seen once; the top ten hold more than 1.5%. Trimming took 8 bases from V and 1 from J, leaving 11 bases between them. The CDR3 runs 13 residues. Germline CDR1 and CDR2: SNHLY and FYNNEI. The sample consisted of blood. This TCR derives from a girl aged 10-17 years with multiple sclerosis. The chain carries TRBV2 and TRBJ1-1; the D is unclear. The DNA of the CDR3 is TGTGCCAGCTCGGCGGAAGGGAACACTGAAGCTTTCTTT. Translated, it gives CASSAEGNTEAFF.